The rows below give T cell receptor beta chains drawn from one sample of a study of cytomegalovirus exposure and HLA in healthy donors. The data were produced by immunoSEQ multiplex PCR, yet TCRdb's version contains in-frame clones alone and is incomplete. The sample has 65,000 to 95,000 clones, less than 85% seen once. The sequencing input was PBMCs. The source of these receptors is a human donor in good health. The CDR3 runs from the conserved cysteine through the conserved F or W. A D gene is named only where the DNA matches it firmly. Clone size appears in some rows only: once, few, many, or a class for an expanded clone.

v_call	clone_size	d_call	j_call	cdr3_aa	cdr3_nt
TRBV9	once	TRBD1	TRBJ2-6	CASSVGLGTERIRVGANVLTF	TGTGCCAGCAGCGTAGGGCTCGGGACAGAAAGGATCCGGGTTGGGGCCAACGTCCTGACTTTC
TRBV9	.	.	TRBJ1-2	CASSVAGTGSYGYTF	TGTGCCAGCAGCGTAGCTGGAACAGGAAGCTATGGCTACACCTTC
TRBV5-4	.	TRBD2	TRBJ2-5	CASSLAGVQETQYF	TGTGCCAGCAGCCTAGCGGGGGTACAAGAGACCCAGTACTTC
TRBV5-4	few	.	TRBJ1-1	CASSLPGVMNTEAFF	TGTGCCAGCAGCTTACCAGGGGTTATGAACACTGAAGCTTTCTTT
TRBV2	.	TRBD1	TRBJ1-1	CASSGALDRGDTEAFF	TGTGCCAGCAGCGGAGCGCTGGACAGGGGGGACACTGAAGCTTTCTTT
TRBV9	once	TRBD2	TRBJ2-7	CASSVAPSGGSYEQYF	TGTGCCAGCAGCGTAGCCCCCTCGGGAGGGAGCTACGAGCAGTACTTC
TRBV2	.	TRBD1	TRBJ1-2	CASYPGQGPRRGYGYTF	TGTGCCAGCTACCCCGGACAGGGGCCCAGACGCGGCTATGGCTACACCTTC
TRBV7-6	.	TRBD2	TRBJ2-5	CASSPRLASQETQYF	TGTGCCAGCAGCCCAAGACTAGCCTCCCAAGAGACCCAGTACTTC
TRBV7-6	few	.	TRBJ1-5	CASSLGPGINQPQHF	TGTGCCAGCAGCCTTGGGCCAGGCATCAATCAGCCCCAGCATTTT
TRBV5-4	.	.	TRBJ1-1	CASSLTRGVNTEAFF	TGTGCCAGCAGCTTAACAAGGGGTGTGAACACTGAAGCTTTCTTT
TRBV29-1	once	TRBD1	TRBJ2-7	CSVEEGTGDEQYF	TGCAGCGTTGAAGAGGGCACAGGGGACGAGCAGTACTTC
TRBV14	.	.	TRBJ1-1	CASSQDWGVSTEAFF	TGTGCCAGCAGCCAAGATTGGGGGGTGAGCACTGAAGCTTTCTTT
TRBV4-3	.	.	TRBJ2-1	CASSQDRAWAGAYNEQFF	TGCGCCAGCAGCCAAGATCGAGCGTGGGCGGGGGCTTACAATGAGCAGTTCTTC
TRBV7-2	.	.	TRBJ1-1	CASSPRAVGDTEAFF	TGTGCCAGCAGCCCCCGGGCGGTAGGGGACACTGAAGCTTTCTTT
TRBV9	.	.	TRBJ1-3	CASTPGADSGNTIYF	TGTGCCAGCACCCCAGGGGCAGACTCTGGAAACACCATATATTTT
TRBV5-1	.	TRBD1	TRBJ1-5	CASSLGTGSNQPQHF	TGCGCCAGCAGCTTGGGGACAGGGAGCAATCAGCCCCAGCATTTT
TRBV5-4	.	TRBD1	TRBJ2-5	CASSSTGAGIQETQYF	TGTGCCAGCAGCTCGACAGGGGCCGGGATCCAAGAGACCCAGTACTTC
TRBV7-2	few	.	TRBJ1-2	CASSLGWTAGNYGYTF	TGTGCCAGCAGCTTAGGTTGGACAGCTGGGAACTATGGCTACACCTTC
TRBV6-1	.	TRBD2	TRBJ2-1	CASSEYPNLAGSSEQFF	TGTGCCAGCAGTGAATATCCCAATCTAGCGGGGTCCTCTGAGCAGTTCTTC
TRBV13	.	TRBD2	TRBJ2-2	CASSLLASGGAGELFF	TGTGCCAGCAGCCTACTCGCTAGCGGGGGGGCCGGGGAGCTGTTTTTT
TRBV4-3	.	TRBD2	TRBJ2-2	CASSQDSAGGSLSGELFF	TGCGCCAGCAGCCAAGATTCCGCGGGGGGGTCCCTTTCCGGGGAGCTGTTTTTT
TRBV7-2	once	.	TRBJ2-7	CASSLAGSYEQYF	TGTGCCAGCAGCTTAGCCGGCTCCTACGAGCAGTACTTC
TRBV28	.	.	TRBJ2-3	CASSVTDTQYF	TGTGCCAGCAGCGTCACAGATACGCAGTATTTT
TRBV12-5	.	.	TRBJ1-4	CASSGGRGSTNEKLFF	TGTGCTAGTTCGGGGGGGAGGGGTTCAACTAATGAAAAACTGTTTTTT
TRBV18	.	TRBD1	TRBJ1-4	CASSPPGQGNEKLFF	TGTGCCAGCTCACCACCGGGACAGGGAAATGAAAAACTGTTTTTT
TRBV7-9	.	.	TRBJ2-1	CASSLAGGLQTYNEQFF	TGTGCCAGCAGCTTAGCGGGGGGGCTTCAAACCTACAATGAGCAGTTCTTC